Listed here is a single T cell receptor (beta chain). The antigen remains undetermined. This entry is derived from a study of cytomegalovirus exposure and HLA in healthy donors. About the study: The study's early data release held roughly 91 million unique TCRs from HLA-typed donors. Study-level points and caveats: Most TCR beta V segments were productive about 87% or about 30% of the time in an earlier analysis. Researchers counted over 150 TCR beta chains as cytomegalovirus-associated.

Donors consisted of healthy bone marrow donors. The PCR used 60 Vbeta and 13 Jbeta primers. Clones were sequenced by immunoSEQ multiplex PCR, and TCRdb holds only the in-frame ones, with some missing. Of under 85,000 clones listed, around four fifths are singletons. V was clipped by 6 bases and J by 5 bases, with 14 bases between them. Germline assignment: CDR1 PRHDT and CDR2 FYEKMQ (reference sequence). The CDR3 contains 13 residues. The chain uses TRBV13 and TRBJ2-7, with D perhaps TRBD2 (5 bases). The sequence was obtained from a woman aged 25 to 39 in good health and CMV-seropositive. Material: PBMCs. CDR3 DNA sequence: TGTGCCAGCAGACTAGTCGGAGCCGACGAGCAGTACTTC. Translation: CASRLVGADEQYF. Together with reference TRBV13 and TRBJ2-7, the CDR3 gives the full variable domain: AAGVIQSPRHLIKEKRETATLKCYPIPRHDTVYWYQQGPGQDPQFLISFYEKMQSDKGSIPDRFSAQQFSDYHSELNMSSLELGDSALYFCASRLVGADEQYFGPGTRLTVT.